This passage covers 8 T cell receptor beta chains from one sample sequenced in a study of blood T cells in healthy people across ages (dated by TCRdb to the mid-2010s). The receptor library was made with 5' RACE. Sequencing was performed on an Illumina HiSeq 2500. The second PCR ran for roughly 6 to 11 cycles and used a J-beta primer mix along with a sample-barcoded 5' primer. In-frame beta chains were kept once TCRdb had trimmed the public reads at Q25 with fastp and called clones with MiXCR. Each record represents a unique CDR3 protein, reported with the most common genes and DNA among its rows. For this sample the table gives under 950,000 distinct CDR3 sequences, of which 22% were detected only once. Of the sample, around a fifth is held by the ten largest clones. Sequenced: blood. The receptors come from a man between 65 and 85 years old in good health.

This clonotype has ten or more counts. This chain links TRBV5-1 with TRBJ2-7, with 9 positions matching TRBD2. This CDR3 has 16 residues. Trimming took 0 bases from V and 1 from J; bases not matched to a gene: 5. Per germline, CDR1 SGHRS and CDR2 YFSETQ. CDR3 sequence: CASSLVLAGWSYEQYF. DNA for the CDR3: TGCGCCAGCAGCTTGGTCCTAGCGGGGTGGTCCTACGAGCAGTACTTC.

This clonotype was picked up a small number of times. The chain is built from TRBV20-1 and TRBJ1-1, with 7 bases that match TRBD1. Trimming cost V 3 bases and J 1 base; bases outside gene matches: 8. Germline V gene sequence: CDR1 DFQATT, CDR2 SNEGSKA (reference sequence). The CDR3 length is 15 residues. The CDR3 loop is CSASPDRPKNTEAFF. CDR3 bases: TGCAGTGCTAGTCCGGACAGGCCTAAGAACACTGAAGCTTTCTTT.

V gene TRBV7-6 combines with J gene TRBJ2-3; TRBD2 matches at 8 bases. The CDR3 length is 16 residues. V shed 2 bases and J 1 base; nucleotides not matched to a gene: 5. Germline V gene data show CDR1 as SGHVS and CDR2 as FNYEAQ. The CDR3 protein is CASSLSRGGRTDTQYF. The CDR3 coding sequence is TGTGCCAGCAGCTTATCCCGCGGGGGGCGCACAGATACGCAGTATTTT.

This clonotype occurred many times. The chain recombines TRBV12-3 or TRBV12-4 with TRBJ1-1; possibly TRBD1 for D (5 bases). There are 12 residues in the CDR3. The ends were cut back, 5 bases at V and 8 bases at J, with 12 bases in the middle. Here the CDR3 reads CASSPDRGEAFF. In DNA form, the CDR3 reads TGTGCCAGCAGTCCGGACCGGGGCGAAGCTTTCTTT.

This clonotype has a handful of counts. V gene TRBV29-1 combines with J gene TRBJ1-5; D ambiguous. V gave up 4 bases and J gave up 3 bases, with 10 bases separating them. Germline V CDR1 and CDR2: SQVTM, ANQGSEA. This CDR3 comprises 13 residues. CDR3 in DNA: TGCAGCGTTGCAGGCGCCCCCAATCAGCCCCAGCATTTT. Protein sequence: CSVAGAPNQPQHF.

Here the CDR3 reads CSATGDMGNEQFF. CDR3 sequence (DNA): TGCAGTGCTACAGGGGATATGGGCAATGAGCAGTTCTTC. The J gene is TRBJ2-1, the V gene TRBV20-1; perhaps TRBD1 as D (6 bases). This CDR3 contains 13 residues. Germline CDR1 and CDR2: DFQATT and SNEGSKA (reference sequence). V lost 4 bases and J lost 6, with 13 bases in between.

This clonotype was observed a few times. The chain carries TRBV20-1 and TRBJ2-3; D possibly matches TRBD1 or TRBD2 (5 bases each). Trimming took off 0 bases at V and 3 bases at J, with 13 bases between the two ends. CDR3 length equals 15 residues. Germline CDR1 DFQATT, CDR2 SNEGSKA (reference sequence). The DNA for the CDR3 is TGCAGTGCTAGAGATCTTAGGGACGGAACAGATACGCAGTATTTT. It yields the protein CSARDLRDGTDTQYF.

The CDR3 DNA reads as TGTGCCAGCCCGGGGGGCGAGAACACTGAAGCTTTCTTT. Translated, it gives CASPGGENTEAFF. The rearrangement uses TRBV12-1 and TRBJ1-1; the table's D call, TRBD1, was not checked against the DNA. TRBV12-1 is a listed pseudogene. This CDR3 contains 13 residues.